The clone carrying this T cell receptor (beta chain) was found once. The length of the CDR3 is 15 residues. The ends lost 4 bases at V and 5 bases at J; junction bases unmatched: 8. Per germline, CDR1 SGHTA and CDR2 FQGNSA. This record comes from a study of T cell changes during pregnancy in multiple sclerosis. Some clones are missing from TCRdb's copy, which holds only in-frame ones; the method was immunoSEQ multiplex PCR. The data show about 99,000 clones, with roughly 92% seen just once and 0.75% to 0.95% held by the top ten. This TCR was sampled from a female donor with multiple sclerosis, enrolled in a pregnancy study. The J gene is TRBJ1-1, the V gene TRBV7-2; TRBD1 aligns across 9 bases. The specimen was peripheral blood, collected after pregnancy. The CDR3 nucleotides are TGTGCCAGCAGCTCCGAGACAGGGGGGTGGACTGAAGCTTTCTTT. Protein product: CASSSETGGWTEAFF.